Listed below are T cell receptor beta chains from one sample, sequenced in a study of blood T cell repertoires in COVID-19. The assay was immunoSEQ multiplex PCR, and TCRdb's table has in-frame clones only and misses some. This table has about 88,000 clones, approximately 89% appearing once. Material: peripheral blood. The receptors here all came from a woman of 80 years or more with active COVID-19. Both conserved end residues are part of each CDR3. The D gene is left open where the match is weak. Size tells how often a clone was seen (once, few, many) or the class of an expanded clone, and some rows leave it out.

v_call: TRBV9
j_call: TRBJ2-2
clone_size: .
cdr3_length: 18
d_call: TRBD1
cdr3_nt: TGTGCCAGCAACGAAAACCCGGGACAGGGGGCGGTCACCGGGGAGCTGTTTTTT
cdr3_aa: CASNENPGQGAVTGELFF

v_call: TRBV7-3
j_call: TRBJ2-1
clone_size: .
cdr3_length: 13
d_call: TRBD2
cdr3_nt: TGTGCCAGCAGCTCTGCGGGGGTATCCCCCCCGTTCTTC
cdr3_aa: CASSSAGVSPPFF

v_call: TRBV3-1/TRBV3-2
j_call: TRBJ2-7
clone_size: .
cdr3_length: 13
d_call: TRBD1
cdr3_nt: TGTGCCAGCAGCCATACGGCCAGGGGGGAGCAGTACTTC
cdr3_aa: CASSHTARGEQYF

v_call: TRBV28
j_call: TRBJ1-4
clone_size: .
cdr3_length: 15
d_call: .
cdr3_nt: TGTGCCAGCAGTCCGACCGTGGGCAGGGATGAAAAACTGTTTTTT
cdr3_aa: CASSPTVGRDEKLFF

v_call: TRBV19
j_call: TRBJ1-2
clone_size: .
cdr3_length: 16
d_call: .
cdr3_nt: TGTGCCAGTAGTATTGGTACAGGTAAAGCTAACTATGGCTACACCTTC
cdr3_aa: CASSIGTGKANYGYTF

v_call: TRBV7-6
j_call: TRBJ2-5
clone_size: .
cdr3_length: 15
d_call: TRBD1
cdr3_nt: TGTGCCAGCAGCCGACAGGGGAGGTTTGTGGAGACCCAGTACTTC
cdr3_aa: CASSRQGRFVETQYF

v_call: TRBV7-8
j_call: TRBJ2-1
clone_size: .
cdr3_length: 17
d_call: .
cdr3_nt: TGTGCCAGCAGCCTCCGGACTAACTCTCTGACTAGCAATGAGCAGTTCTTC
cdr3_aa: CASSLRTNSLTSNEQFF

v_call: TRBV11-2
j_call: TRBJ1-2
clone_size: .
cdr3_length: 15
d_call: TRBD1
cdr3_nt: TGTGCCAGCAGCTCCCGACAGGGGGCCGACTATGGCTACACCTTC
cdr3_aa: CASSSRQGADYGYTF

v_call: TRBV7-9
j_call: TRBJ2-7
clone_size: .
cdr3_length: 13
d_call: .
cdr3_nt: TGTGCCAGCAGCTTAGGAGATTTCGGCGAGCAGTACTTC
cdr3_aa: CASSLGDFGEQYF

v_call: TRBV28
j_call: TRBJ2-7
clone_size: .
cdr3_length: 14
d_call: .
cdr3_nt: TGTGCCAGCAGAAAAGCGGACAGAAATTACGAGCAGTACTTC
cdr3_aa: CASRKADRNYEQYF

v_call: TRBV20-1
j_call: TRBJ2-3
clone_size: .
cdr3_length: 10
d_call: .
cdr3_nt: TGCAGTGCTTACACAGATACGCAGTATTTT
cdr3_aa: CSAYTDTQYF

v_call: TRBV7-8
j_call: TRBJ2-1
clone_size: .
cdr3_length: 15
d_call: TRBD2
cdr3_nt: TGTGCCAGCAGCTTAGCCCTAGCGGGAAACAATGAGCAGTTCTTC
cdr3_aa: CASSLALAGNNEQFF

v_call: TRBV10-3
j_call: TRBJ1-3
clone_size: .
cdr3_length: 15
d_call: .
cdr3_nt: TGTGCCATCAGTGAGAAACTCCCTTCTGGAAACACCATATATTTT
cdr3_aa: CAISEKLPSGNTIYF

v_call: TRBV29-1
j_call: TRBJ2-7
clone_size: .
cdr3_length: 13
d_call: .
cdr3_nt: TGCAGCGTTGGTTCGGCCCAGGGGTACGAGCAGTACTTC
cdr3_aa: CSVGSAQGYEQYF

v_call: TRBV7-9
j_call: TRBJ2-7
clone_size: .
cdr3_length: 12
d_call: .
cdr3_nt: TGTGCCAGCAGCCCTGCGGGCTACGAGCAGTACTTC
cdr3_aa: CASSPAGYEQYF

v_call: TRBV18
j_call: TRBJ1-2
clone_size: .
cdr3_length: 13
d_call: .
cdr3_nt: TGTGCCAGCTCCGGGGACTTAACGGAGGGCTACACCTTC
cdr3_aa: CASSGDLTEGYTF

v_call: TRBV5-1
j_call: TRBJ2-7
clone_size: .
cdr3_length: 14
d_call: .
cdr3_nt: TGCGCCAGCAGCTTGGACCTCAGGGCCTACGAGCAGTACTTC
cdr3_aa: CASSLDLRAYEQYF

v_call: TRBV24-1
j_call: TRBJ2-5
clone_size: .
cdr3_length: 16
d_call: TRBD2
cdr3_nt: TGTGCCACCAGTGATTTGTCGGTAGCGGGAGTTGAGACCCAGTACTTC
cdr3_aa: CATSDLSVAGVETQYF

v_call: TRBV18
j_call: TRBJ2-6
clone_size: .
cdr3_length: 18
d_call: TRBD2
cdr3_nt: TGTGCCAGCTCACCAGCTAGCGGGGGGAACTCTGGGGCCAACGTCCTGACTTTC
cdr3_aa: CASSPASGGNSGANVLTF

v_call: TRBV5-6
j_call: TRBJ1-2
clone_size: .
cdr3_length: 17
d_call: TRBD1
cdr3_nt: TGTGCCAGCAGCTTGGCTGGACAGGGTGAGAAAAACTATGGCTACACCTTC
cdr3_aa: CASSLAGQGEKNYGYTF

v_call: TRBV7-9
j_call: TRBJ2-5
clone_size: .
cdr3_length: 16
d_call: .
cdr3_nt: TGTGCCAGCAGCTTAGCATTCGGGACACCCCAAGAGACCCAGTACTTC
cdr3_aa: CASSLAFGTPQETQYF

v_call: TRBV30
j_call: TRBJ2-5
clone_size: .
cdr3_length: 14
d_call: .
cdr3_nt: TGTGCCTGGAGTGTGAAAGGGACCGGGGGGACCCAGTACTTC
cdr3_aa: CAWSVKGTGGTQYF

v_call: TRBV5-1
j_call: TRBJ2-6
clone_size: .
cdr3_length: 16
d_call: TRBD1
cdr3_nt: TGCGCCAGCAGCTTACAGGGGGCTACTGGGGCCAACGTCCTGACTTTC
cdr3_aa: CASSLQGATGANVLTF

v_call: TRBV5-4
j_call: TRBJ2-1
clone_size: few
cdr3_length: 19
d_call: TRBD2
cdr3_nt: TGTGCCAGCAGTTATAGCGGGAGGGGGTCAATCGCCCTCTACAATGAGCAGTTCTTC
cdr3_aa: CASSYSGRGSIALYNEQFF

v_call: TRBV19
j_call: TRBJ2-7
clone_size: .
cdr3_length: 15
d_call: TRBD1
cdr3_nt: TGTGCCAGTAGTGCCCTGGCGGGACAGGGGGACGAGCAGTACTTC
cdr3_aa: CASSALAGQGDEQYF

v_call: TRBV28
j_call: TRBJ2-3
clone_size: .
cdr3_length: 17
d_call: TRBD2
cdr3_nt: TGTGCCAGACGCGGCACTAGCGGGAGATTTAGCACAGATACGCAGTATTTT
cdr3_aa: CARRGTSGRFSTDTQYF

v_call: TRBV18
j_call: TRBJ2-1
clone_size: .
cdr3_length: 17
d_call: TRBD2
cdr3_nt: TGTGCCAGCTCCTCGGCCCCCACGGCGGGAGCCCTCAATGAGCAGTTCTTC
cdr3_aa: CASSSAPTAGALNEQFF

v_call: TRBV4-2
j_call: TRBJ2-5
clone_size: few
cdr3_length: 17
d_call: TRBD1
cdr3_nt: TGTGCCAGCAGCCAAGATGGCGGTAGGGGACAGCCGGAGACCCAGTACTTC
cdr3_aa: CASSQDGGRGQPETQYF

v_call: TRBV28
j_call: TRBJ1-1
clone_size: .
cdr3_length: 13
d_call: .
cdr3_nt: TGTGCCAGCAGTTACGGTTCGGGGACTGAAGCTTTCTTT
cdr3_aa: CASSYGSGTEAFF

v_call: TRBV4-2
j_call: TRBJ1-4
clone_size: .
cdr3_length: 13
d_call: TRBD1
cdr3_nt: TGTGCCAGCAGCAGGGGGCCTAATGAAAAACTGTTTTTT
cdr3_aa: CASSRGPNEKLFF

v_call: TRBV7-2
j_call: TRBJ1-1
clone_size: .
cdr3_length: 14
d_call: .
cdr3_nt: TGTGCCAGCAGCTTACGAGGGTCCAACACTGAAGCTTTCTTT
cdr3_aa: CASSLRGSNTEAFF

v_call: TRBV2
j_call: TRBJ1-2
clone_size: .
cdr3_length: 14
d_call: .
cdr3_nt: TGTGCCAGCACCGTGGAAGGGGTCGGCTATGGCTACACCTTC
cdr3_aa: CASTVEGVGYGYTF

v_call: TRBV2
j_call: TRBJ2-1
clone_size: .
cdr3_length: 14
d_call: .
cdr3_nt: TGTGCCAGCAGTGAATGGGGCGCCCGGAATGAGCAGTTCTTC
cdr3_aa: CASSEWGARNEQFF

v_call: TRBV19
j_call: TRBJ1-1
clone_size: .
cdr3_length: 14
d_call: .
cdr3_nt: TGTGCCAGTAGTATACGGGGGGCGGACACTGAAGCTTTCTTT
cdr3_aa: CASSIRGADTEAFF

v_call: TRBV28
j_call: TRBJ2-7
clone_size: .
cdr3_length: 16
d_call: TRBD2
cdr3_nt: TGTGCCAGCAGCAGGACTAGCGGGGGCTCCTTCTACGAGCAGTACTTC
cdr3_aa: CASSRTSGGSFYEQYF

v_call: TRBV19
j_call: TRBJ2-3
clone_size: .
cdr3_length: 17
d_call: TRBD1
cdr3_nt: TGTGCCAGTAGTATAAACTCCGGGACAGGTCTTACAGATACGCAGTATTTT
cdr3_aa: CASSINSGTGLTDTQYF

v_call: TRBV27
j_call: TRBJ2-2
clone_size: .
cdr3_length: 12
d_call: .
cdr3_nt: TGTGCCAGCAGTTCAAACACCGGGGAGCTGTTTTTT
cdr3_aa: CASSSNTGELFF

v_call: TRBV9
j_call: TRBJ2-1
clone_size: .
cdr3_length: 15
d_call: TRBD1
cdr3_nt: TGTGCCAGCAGCCCCCGACAGGGGCGCTACAATGAGCAGTTCTTC
cdr3_aa: CASSPRQGRYNEQFF

v_call: TRBV6-2/TRBV6-3
j_call: TRBJ2-2
clone_size: .
cdr3_length: 16
d_call: .
cdr3_nt: TGTGCCAGCAGTTACTCGACGTTTGGAGGCTCCGGGGAGCTGTTTTTT
cdr3_aa: CASSYSTFGGSGELFF

v_call: TRBV4-1
j_call: TRBJ2-1
clone_size: .
cdr3_length: 16
d_call: TRBD2
cdr3_nt: TGCGCCAGCACCCGACAGCGGGAGACCGGGTACAATGAGCAGTTCTTC
cdr3_aa: CASTRQRETGYNEQFF

v_call: TRBV5-5
j_call: TRBJ2-1
clone_size: .
cdr3_length: 14
d_call: TRBD1
cdr3_nt: TGTGCCAGCAGCCAAAGCGGACAGGGCAATGAGCAGTTCTTC
cdr3_aa: CASSQSGQGNEQFF

v_call: TRBV3-1/TRBV3-2
j_call: TRBJ1-5
clone_size: .
cdr3_length: 13
d_call: .
cdr3_nt: TGTGCCAGCAGCCAAGACGGGGTTCAGCCCCAGCATTTT
cdr3_aa: CASSQDGVQPQHF

v_call: TRBV5-1
j_call: TRBJ2-4
clone_size: .
cdr3_length: 15
d_call: TRBD1
cdr3_nt: TGCGCCAGCAGCTTTGGGACAGGGGCCAAAAACATTCAGTACTTC
cdr3_aa: CASSFGTGAKNIQYF

v_call: TRBV7-6
j_call: TRBJ2-3
clone_size: .
cdr3_length: 16
d_call: TRBD2
cdr3_nt: TGTGCCAGCAGCTTAGCTAGCGGGAGTCTTTCAGATACGCAGTATTTT
cdr3_aa: CASSLASGSLSDTQYF

v_call: TRBV5-1
j_call: TRBJ2-1
clone_size: .
cdr3_length: 15
d_call: TRBD2
cdr3_nt: TGCGCCAGCAGCTCCCTAGCGGGAGGGAGCAATGAGCAGTTCTTC
cdr3_aa: CASSSLAGGSNEQFF

v_call: TRBV4-3
j_call: TRBJ2-7
clone_size: few
cdr3_length: 16
d_call: TRBD1
cdr3_nt: TGCGCCAGCAGCCAAACCCTCGGGGACAGGCGGGACGAGCAGTACTTC
cdr3_aa: CASSQTLGDRRDEQYF

v_call: TRBV30
j_call: TRBJ1-2
clone_size: .
cdr3_length: 13
d_call: .
cdr3_nt: TGTGCCTGGAGTGTCCAGGGCGCTTATGGCTACACCTTC
cdr3_aa: CAWSVQGAYGYTF

v_call: TRBV7-2
j_call: TRBJ2-1
clone_size: .
cdr3_length: 11
d_call: .
cdr3_nt: TGTGCCAGCAGCTTATTAGTGGAGCAGTTCTTC
cdr3_aa: CASSLLVEQFF

v_call: TRBV6-5
j_call: TRBJ1-6
clone_size: .
cdr3_length: 14
d_call: TRBD1
cdr3_nt: TGTGCCAGCCGAGGAACAGGGGAAGGTTCACCCCTCCACTTT
cdr3_aa: CASRGTGEGSPLHF

v_call: TRBV19
j_call: TRBJ2-2
clone_size: few
cdr3_length: 16
d_call: .
cdr3_nt: TGTGCCAGTAGTATGGTCCAGGCAACGAGGGCCGGGGAGCTGTTTTTT
cdr3_aa: CASSMVQATRAGELFF

v_call: TRBV2
j_call: TRBJ1-5
clone_size: .
cdr3_length: 15
d_call: TRBD1
cdr3_nt: TGTGCCAGCAGAAGACAGGGGAATAGCAATCAGCCCCAGCATTTT
cdr3_aa: CASRRQGNSNQPQHF

v_call: TRBV18
j_call: TRBJ2-2
clone_size: few
cdr3_length: 14
d_call: TRBD1
cdr3_nt: TGTGCCAGCTCACCAGTACAGGGGGCCGGGGAGCTGTTTTTT
cdr3_aa: CASSPVQGAGELFF